The 18 T cell receptor beta chains presented below share a single source sample, sequenced in a study of blood T cells in healthy people across ages (dated by TCRdb to between 2015 and 2017). The library was built by means of 5' RACE. TCRdb shows the sequencer as Illumina HiSeq 2500. A second PCR of 7 to 11 cycles was performed with a sample-barcoded 5' primer and a J-beta primer mix. TCRdb trimmed public reads at Q25 via fastp, called clones via MiXCR and kept in-frame beta chains. CDR3 protein duplicates are merged, each entry listing the most common genes and DNA. The sample table shows about 1,500,000 distinct CDR3 sequences, and 40% to 50% are seen once. Roughly 7.9% of the sample lies in the top ten. Material: blood. Receptors originate from a woman under 30 in good health.

The chain carries TRBV24-1 and TRBJ2-5; 11 bases are a match to TRBD2. CDR3 length equals 16 residues. The germline V gene encodes CDR1 KGHDR and CDR2 SFDVKD. The ends lost 2 bases at V and 11 bases at J; junction bases unmatched: 12. The DNA of the CDR3 is TGTGCCACCAGTGATTCCCTAGCGGGAGGACACAATGAGCAGTACTTC. Residues: CATSDSLAGGHNEQYF.

This sequence joins TRBV4-2 and TRBJ2-1; perhaps TRBD2 as D (6 bases). CDR3 length: 17 amino acids. Germline V gene data show CDR1 as LGHNA and CDR2 as YNFKEQ. Trimming pared 4 bases from V and 5 bases from J, leaving 21 bases between. The CDR3 DNA reads as TGTGCCAGCAGCCGCGGGAAGGGGTGGAGCGTAGACAATGAGCAGTTCTTC. It is translated as CASSRGKGWSVDNEQFF.

The chain employs TRBV3-1 and TRBJ1-1; D is unresolved. The CDR3 consists of 14 residues. V shed 4 bases and J shed 0 bases, with 9 bases lying between them. Germline assignment: CDR1 LGHDT and CDR2 YNNKEL (reference sequence). CDR3 loop: CASSRRTVNTEAFF. The CDR3 DNA is TGTGCCAGCAGCCGCCGGACTGTGAACACTGAAGCTTTCTTT.

V gene TRBV4-1 combines with J gene TRBJ2-3; 9 positions agree with TRBD1. Germline V gene lookup returns CDR1 MGHRA and CDR2 YSYEKL. The V gene end was trimmed by 6 bases and the J gene end by 6 bases; junction bases not matched to a gene: 4. The length of the CDR3 is 13 residues. In DNA form, the CDR3 reads TGCGCCAGCAGGCTACAGGGGGCGGATACGCAGTATTTT. As protein: CASRLQGADTQYF.

J is TRBJ2-7 and V is TRBV3-1; 10 bases line up with TRBD2. This CDR3 comprises 17 residues. Per the germline V gene, CDR1 is LGHDT and CDR2 is YNNKEL (reference sequence). The V segment lost 0 bases and the J segment 7 bases; nucleotides outside the gene matches: 12. CDR3 sequence: CASSQDTSGRARGEQYF. The CDR3 region has the DNA TGTGCCAGCAGCCAAGATACAAGCGGGAGGGCTAGAGGTGAGCAGTACTTC.

This clonotype was seen a few times. The chain employs TRBV18 and TRBJ2-3, with 7 bases fitting TRBD2. The CDR3 has 18 amino acids. V was clipped by 1 base and J by 0 bases; unmatched bases: 10. The germline CDR1 and CDR2 sequences are KGHSH and LQKENI. CDR3 sequence: CASSPRRLADSSTDTQYF. The CDR3 DNA is TGTGCCAGCTCACCACGCCGACTAGCCGACTCTAGCACAGATACGCAGTATTTT.

This clonotype has a handful of counts. V is TRBV25-1 and J is TRBJ1-2; D uncertain. V was cut by 3 bases and J by 3 bases, with 8 bases left in between. Germline V gene data show CDR1 as MGHDK and CDR2 as SYGVNS. There are 13 residues in the CDR3. The CDR3 coding sequence is TGTGCCAGCAGTGATCCGGGTGACTATGGCTACACCTTC. This codes for CASSDPGDYGYTF.

The chain links TRBV20-1 to TRBJ2-6, with TRBD1 matching over 9 bases. The germline gives CDR1 DFQATT, CDR2 SNEGSKA (reference sequence). CDR3 length: 15 residues. V shed 4 bases, J shed 2 bases, and the junction held 3 bases outside the gene matches. In nucleotides, the CDR3 is TGCAGTGCTACCGGGACAGGGACTGGGGCCAACGTCCTGACTTTC. Protein product: CSATGTGTGANVLTF.

As concerns this clonotype: This could be a read error, since a much larger clone is one nucleotide away. This chain joins TRBV6-1 and TRBJ2-2; D might be TRBD2 (5 bases). Per the germline V gene, CDR1 is MNHNS and CDR2 is SASEGT. The CDR3 covers 13 residues. CDR3 in amino acids: CAGRRTVTGELFF. The CDR3 nucleotides read TGTGCCGGCAGGCGGACTGTGACCGGGGAGCTGTTTTTT.

The chain combines TRBV12-3 or TRBV12-4 with TRBJ2-3; D not resolved. V lost 5 bases to trimming and J lost 6 bases, with 15 bases between them. This CDR3 is 14 amino acids long. Written as DNA, the CDR3 is TGTGCCAGCAGTGTTAACCCACCGGCGGATACGCAGTATTTT. Translating gives CASSVNPPADTQYF.

This chain links TRBV21-1 with TRBJ1-5; the D call TRBD1 from the table was never checked on the DNA. TRBV21-1 is annotated as a pseudogene. CDR3 length: 14 amino acids. CDR3 DNA: TGTGCCAGCAGCAAACGGGGGAACAATCAGCCCCAGCATTTT. Translating it yields CASSKRGNNQPQHF.

The chain combines TRBV20-1 with TRBJ2-1, with TRBD2 matching 7 bases. Germline lookup yields CDR1 DFQATT and CDR2 SNEGSKA (reference sequence). The CDR3 is 19 amino acids. Trimming at V came to 1 base and at J to 0 bases, leaving 15 bases not matched to a gene. CDR3: CSARGGGPLSISSYNEQFF. The CDR3 DNA reads as TGCAGTGCTAGAGGGGGGGGACCACTATCGATTAGCTCCTACAATGAGCAGTTCTTC.

This clonotype showed up just a few times. The chain uses TRBV4-1 and TRBJ2-3; TRBD1 aligns across 7 bases. V gave up 0 bases and J gave up 5 bases; unmatched junction bases: 8. CDR1 and CDR2 from the germline V gene are MGHRA and YSYEKL. This CDR3 spans 16 amino acids. The CDR3 reads CASSQDEGARGDTQYF. The CDR3 DNA is TGCGCCAGCAGCCAAGATGAGGGGGCGCGAGGAGATACGCAGTATTTT.

A few counts support this clonotype. The rearrangement joins TRBV27 to TRBJ1-1; 7 nucleotides align to TRBD1. The CDR3 has 13 amino acids. Germline V CDR1 and CDR2: MNHEY, SMNVEV (reference sequence). V shed 5 bases and J 6 bases; nucleotides not matched to a gene: 6. CDR3 coding DNA: TGTGCCAGCAGTACGACAGGGAATCCTGAAGCTTTCTTT. Its translation is CASSTTGNPEAFF.

The chain joins TRBV5-5 to TRBJ2-5; TRBD1 aligns across 12 bases. Germline CDR1 and CDR2: SGHKS and YYEKEE (reference sequence). V shed 2 bases and J 5 bases; nucleotides not matched to a gene: 7. The CDR3 covers 16 residues. For the CDR3, the DNA is TGTGCCAGCAGCTTAGGCGGGACAGGGGGCCCGGAGACCCAGTACTTC. Translation gives CASSLGGTGGPETQYF.

Worth noting for this clonotype: The CDR3 end shows no conserved phenylalanine or tryptophan, and so a read error is likely. The chain has TRBV6-5 and TRBJ1-1; a possible D gene is TRBD1 (6 bases). Trimming took off 7 bases at V and 4 bases at J, with 19 bases between the two ends. Per germline, CDR1 MNHEY and CDR2 SVGAGI. The CDR3 length is 15 residues. The chain's CDR3 is CASNYGGQGSTEAFL. In nucleotides, the CDR3 is TGTGCCAGCAACTATGGGGGGCAGGGCAGCACTGAAGCTTTCCTT.

This clonotype came up a few times. The chain combines TRBV7-9 with TRBJ2-7; D might be TRBD2 (6 bases). Germline CDR1 and CDR2: SEHNR and FQNEAQ (reference sequence). V gave up 5 bases and J gave up 0 bases, with 14 bases separating them. The CDR3 length is 15 residues. The CDR3 bases are TGTGCCAGCAGCCCTGCGGGGATGACCTCCTACGAGCAGTACTTC. Protein: CASSPAGMTSYEQYF.

As for this clonotype: A single base separates this from a much larger clone, so it may be a read error. The rearrangement uses TRBV20-1 and TRBJ2-1; D perhaps matches TRBD1 (6 bases). The J call could be wrong; TRBJ2-7 is a better fit for the DNA end. Per the germline V gene, CDR1 is DFQATT and CDR2 is SNEGSKA (reference sequence). CDR3 size: 14 residues. CDR3 amino acids: CSARDGGRGNEQYF. The CDR3 coding sequence is TGCAGTGCTAGAGATGGGGGCAGGGGCAACGAGCAGTACTTC.